This T cell receptor beta chain emerged from a study of blood T cell repertoires in COVID-19 (dated by TCRdb to between 2020 and 2021). Regarding the study in general: Samples from collaborators originated in the United States, Italy and Spain and spanned both the acute and convalescent phases of COVID-19. The sample metadata nearly always contained a de-identified subject ID, COVID-19 status, age in years and sex. The dataset comprised deeply sampled blood TCRbeta repertoires from subjects exposed to, actively infected with, or recovered from COVID-19. Where HLA class I and class II types were available, the types were taken from metadata supplied by the sample provider, not from assay-based typing. The material from the prospective study consisted of cDNA or gDNA derived from T cells, B-cell-depleted T cells, or PBMCs. The samples were drawn from two sources: the first 160 participants of the ongoing ImmuneRACE study, and over 1,000 subjects contributed by 6 global collaborators. A freely available public database, intended as a resource for researchers studying the immune response to SARS-CoV-2, is where the repertoires were released.

TCRbeta CDR3 regions were amplified from genomic DNA using the immunoSEQ Assay, a bias-controlled multiplex PCR. The original pipeline was this. The number of nucleated cells in each sample was estimated by amplification of reference gene primers within the assay. To quantify the absolute abundance of each unique TCRbeta CDR3 rearrangement, sequence reads were collapsed and filtered. For each sample, productive Simpson clonality was calculated by taking the square root of Simpson's diversity index across productive rearrangements. Drawn from immuneACCESS, this table holds only the in-frame rearrangements with V and J called that TCRdb kept. Clones are partly lost; checked studies trace under half to an unresolved V gene and leave the rest unexplained. The DNA gave D and trimming, while V, J and clone size come from that table. The sample data list roughly 140,000 clones, and around nine tenths of these were observed just once. The ten largest clonotypes hold about 4.3% of the sample.

Each collaborating institution followed its own protocols to collect whole blood in K2EDTA tubes. For TCRbeta analysis, collaborators shipped samples as frozen whole blood, isolated PBMCs, or DNA extracted from either of those sample types. This clone was found once. Its specific antigen is unknown. Base qualities were left out, and no much larger clone turns up one base away. The CDR3 goes from the cysteine to the phenylalanine over 15 residues. Only the CDR3 DNA is retained, 45 bases long and in frame from the first base. V loses 3 bases, J loses 0 bases, and the germline ends lie 9 bases apart. Via the germline V gene, CDR1 is MDHEN and CDR2 SYDVKM. General study outcomes and caveats: How much clinical and demographic metadata was included differed by source and by participant, and the metadata was provided uncurated.

Sequencing was done on a sample of peripheral blood. Recombination linked TRBV28 to TRBJ1-5; possibly the D gene is TRBD1, per 5 matching bases. The sequence was obtained from a woman between 35 and 50 years old with acute or convalescent COVID-19. Read as DNA, the sequence is TGTGCCAGCAGTTTCACGGGGGGTAGCAATCAGCCCCAGCATTTT. Its product reads: CASSFTGGSNQPQHF.